This T cell receptor beta chain was profiled in a study of cytomegalovirus exposure and HLA in healthy donors. Points from the study as a whole: Specificity of three CMV-associated chains for CMV antigens was verified in vitro. The study put 150 to 200 TCR beta chains on its list as cytomegalovirus-associated.

It was with 60 Vbeta and 13 Jbeta primers that the PCR ran. Clones were read by immunoSEQ multiplex PCR, and TCRdb kept only the in-frame ones, dropping some. This table holds about 100,000 clones, over 70% found once. As for this clone: The antigen remains unidentified.

Source material: PBMCs. This receptor was identified in a man aged 45 to 65 in good health and CMV-seronegative.

The CDR3 coding sequence is TGTGCCAGCAGCTTAGGGGCTAGCGTGAACACCGGGGAGCTGTTTTTT. Protein: CASSLGASVNTGELFF. This chain links TRBV7-2 with TRBJ2-2; D possibly corresponds to TRBD2 (6 bases). V was clipped by 1 base and J by 1 base, with 10 bases between them. This CDR3 contains 16 residues. CDR1 is SGHTA, CDR2 FQGNSA, per germline.